This TCR beta chain was retrieved from a study of T cells in Graves' hyperthyroidism and ophthalmopathy. Turning to the study itself: Once the initial diagnosis was made, peripheral blood was obtained before any treatment.

For the diagnoses, clinical symptoms, serum thyroxine and TRAb, thyroid ultrasound and orbital computed tomography were used. Amplification of TCR beta CDR3 regions was performed using RNA transcripts as template. First-round RT-PCR with HTBI primers amplified the TCR CDR3 region. MiXCR, run by TCRdb on the multiplex PCR reads, gives a single entry per CDR3 protein. The sample consists of about 770,000 distinct CDR3 sequences, around 20% of them appearing once. This CDR3 comprises 14 residues. Trimming took 5 bases from V and 1 from J, leaving 11 bases between them. This clonotype originated in a woman aged 45 to 65 with Graves' hyperthyroidism that later progressed to Graves' ophthalmopathy. This chain connects TRBV12-3 or TRBV12-4 to TRBJ2-5; D perhaps matches TRBD1 (6 bases). The sample consisted of blood. In DNA form, the CDR3 reads TGTGCCAGCAGTAAACGACAGGTCCAAGAGACCCAGTACTTC. Encoded protein: CASSKRQVQETQYF.